Below, 20 T cell receptor beta chains from the same sample are listed, as sequenced in a study of blood T cells in healthy people across ages. Alongside a J-beta primer mix, a sample-barcoded 5' primer served in a second PCR lasting roughly 7 to 11 cycles. Each CDR3 protein is one row after TCRdb ran MiXCR on the 5' RACE reads. The sample includes fewer than 1 million distinct CDR3 sequences, around 42% of them seen just once. The sample comprised blood. These receptors all come from a man aged 55-75 years in good health.

V usage is TRBV5-1 and J usage is TRBJ1-1, with D uncertain. This CDR3 comprises 15 residues. CDR1 SGHRS and CDR2 YFSETQ come from the germline V gene. V lost 4 bases and J 0 bases, leaving 13 bases between the germline ends. CDR3 in amino acids: CASSRDTDMNTEAFF. Written as DNA, the CDR3 is TGCGCCAGCAGCAGAGACACGGATATGAACACTGAAGCTTTCTTT.

This clonotype was counted at least ten times. This rearrangement joins TRBV7-2 to TRBJ2-1; 10 bases line up with TRBD2. V trimming: 6 bases; J trimming: 3 bases; junction bases outside the gene matches: 8. This CDR3 region has 16 residues. Germline V gene sequence: CDR1 SGHTA, CDR2 FQGNSA. CDR3 in amino acids: CASRSASGGFYNEQFF. For the CDR3, the DNA is TGTGCCAGCAGATCCGCTAGCGGGGGCTTCTACAATGAGCAGTTCTTC.

This chain connects TRBV6-1 to TRBJ2-1; 10 bases are a match to TRBD1. J lost 6 bases, V lost 6 bases, and 14 bases had no gene match. The CDR3 has 17 amino acids. Per the germline V gene, CDR1 is MNHNS and CDR2 is SASEGT. The CDR3 region is CASRSWDRGEFSNEQFF. As DNA, the CDR3 is TGTGCCAGCAGAAGCTGGGACAGGGGAGAATTTAGCAATGAGCAGTTCTTC.

This clonotype was seen only a few times. This chain uses TRBV4-3 with TRBJ2-1; a weak D match, TRBD2 (5 bases). The germline V gene has CDR1 LGHNA and CDR2 YSLEER. Trimming left V 3 bases short and J 9 bases short, with 18 bases between. This CDR3 is built from 15 residues. CDR3 sequence: CASSHRWLAEGEQFF. DNA for the CDR3: TGCGCCAGCAGCCATAGGTGGCTAGCTGAGGGTGAGCAGTTCTTC.

V and J are TRBV6-2 or TRBV6-3 and TRBJ1-4, with D unresolved. In germline, CDR1 is MNHEY, CDR2 SVGEGT. Between the trimmed V and J ends, which lost 6 bases and 7 bases, there was a span of 18 bases. The CDR3 is 15 amino acids. The DNA for the CDR3 is TGTGCCAGCAGGAGGACTTTGGAAGGTCCTGAAAAACTGTTTTTT. It specifies CASRRTLEGPEKLFF.

The genes are TRBV2 and TRBJ2-7; TRBD2 matches at 7 bases. This CDR3 has 16 amino acids. V was clipped by 1 base and J by 10 bases; unmatched bases: 16. From germline, CDR1 is SNHLY and CDR2 FYNNEI. CDR3: CASSEEEGAGREAQYF. The CDR3 DNA sequence: TGTGCCAGCAGTGAAGAGGAGGGAGCGGGGCGAGAGGCCCAGTACTTC. Full variable domain (missing parts from reference TRBV2 and TRBJ2-7): EPEVTQTPSHQVTQMGQEVILRCVPISNHLYFYWYRQILGQKVEFLVSFYNNEISEKSEIFDDQFSVERPDGSNFTLKIRSTKLEDSAMYFCASSEEEGAGREAQYFGPGTRLTVT.

This clonotype was detected only a few times. The rearrangement uses TRBV12-3 or TRBV12-4 and TRBJ2-5; tentative D call: TRBD1 (5 bases). The J call could be wrong; TRBJ2-7 is a better fit for the DNA end. CDR3 length equals 13 residues. As DNA, the CDR3 is TGTGCCAGCAGTTCACATCCAGGGTACGAGCAGTACTTC. Translation: CASSSHPGYEQYF.

The V and J genes are TRBV18 and TRBJ2-7, with a possible D match to TRBD2 (6 bases). CDR1 is KGHSH and CDR2 is LQKENI in the germline V gene. Deletions cut 4 bases from V and 10 bases from J, with 26 bases between. The CDR3 is made up of 16 amino acids. CDR3 in DNA: TGTGCCAGCTCACGCGGACTGCCCGTCGAGGAGGGTGCCCAGTACTTC. As protein: CASSRGLPVEEGAQYF.

There are a few counts of this clonotype. The chain employs TRBV20-1 and TRBJ1-1, with no clear D. The germline V gene has CDR1 DFQATT and CDR2 SNEGSKA (reference sequence). The germline V and J ends were trimmed by 7 bases and 3 bases, with 6 bases remaining between them. The CDR3 has 10 amino acids. CDR3 coding DNA: TGCAGTGTGGGGTACACTGAAGCTTTCTTT. Encoded protein: CSVGYTEAFF.

The V and J genes are TRBV5-1 and TRBJ2-2; weak D call: TRBD1 (6 bases). Germline CDR1 reads SGHRS; CDR2 reads YFSETQ. This CDR3 is 16 amino acids long. V was cut by 4 bases and J by 4 bases, with 17 bases left in between. In DNA, the CDR3 is TGCGCCAGCAGCCGCCAGACAGGCCCGATCACCGGGGAGCTGTTTTTT. Residues: CASSRQTGPITGELFF.

This clonotype was recorded a few times. The chain has TRBV28 and TRBJ2-1, with D uncertain. The germline gives CDR1 MDHEN, CDR2 SYDVKM. Trimming took off 6 bases at V and 3 bases at J, with 15 bases between the two ends. The CDR3 contains 15 residues. The CDR3 region is CASSPEVGYYNEQFF. In DNA form, the CDR3 reads TGTGCCAGCAGCCCCGAGGTGGGGTACTACAATGAGCAGTTCTTC.

The rearrangement links TRBV6-2 or TRBV6-3 to TRBJ2-1; D assignment may be TRBD1 or TRBD2 (5 bases each). The germline CDR1 and CDR2 sequences are MNHEY and SVGEGT. Trimming removed 5 bases at V and 5 bases at J, with 22 bases between. The length of the CDR3 is 17 residues. The CDR3 coding sequence is TGTGCCAGCAGTGCTCCTCCGGGACGGATAATTAACAATGAGCAGTTCTTC. This sequence encodes CASSAPPGRIINNEQFF.

The sample holds a few counts of this clonotype. This sequence joins TRBV3-1 and TRBJ2-7; possibly TRBD1 for D (6 bases). CDR1 and CDR2 (germline): LGHDT, YNNKEL (reference sequence). The CDR3 spans 14 residues. Trimming cost V 4 bases and J 6 bases, with 16 bases left between them. The CDR3 DNA reads as TGTGCCAGCAGCCTAAACTTACAGGGTTCCGAGCAGTACTTC. Translated: CASSLNLQGSEQYF.

This sequence joins TRBV6-1 and TRBJ2-1, with D perhaps TRBD2 (5 bases). Trimming removed 7 bases from V and 8 bases from J, with 15 bases in between. The germline CDR1 and CDR2 sequences are MNHNS and SASEGT. This CDR3 has 13 residues. DNA of the CDR3: TGTGCCAGCATTTCTTCCCTAGCTGATGAGCAGTTCTTC. It codes for CASISSLADEQFF.

This chain uses TRBV5-6 with TRBJ2-4, with a weak D call TRBD1 (5 bases). Germline V gene sequence: CDR1 SGHDT, CDR2 YYEEEE. With 5 bases removed from V and 2 bases from J, the gap between germline ends came to 17 bases. The CDR3 totals 16 residues. CDR3 in amino acids: CASRTWGQMTKNIQYF. CDR3 DNA sequence: TGTGCCAGCAGAACTTGGGGCCAGATGACCAAAAACATTCAGTACTTC.

V usage is TRBV25-1 and J usage is TRBJ2-7; a weak D match, TRBD1 (5 bases). Germline V gives CDR1 MGHDK, CDR2 SYGVNS. CDR3 length: 12 amino acids. V was trimmed by 5 bases and J by 5 bases, leaving 10 bases between them. CDR3 loop: CASSSRVDEQYF. CDR3 DNA: TGTGCCAGCAGTTCCAGGGTTGACGAGCAGTACTTC.

The chain links TRBV7-2 to TRBJ2-5; D is unresolved. CDR1 and CDR2 from the germline V gene are SGHTA and FQGNSA. CDR3 length equals 14 residues. Between the trimmed V and J ends, which lost 2 bases and 2 bases, there was a span of 9 bases. The CDR3 DNA sequence: TGTGCCAGCAGCTTAAGGCGGCCACAAGAGACCCAGTACTTC. Protein sequence: CASSLRRPQETQYF. The full variable domain, completed using reference TRBV7-2 and TRBJ2-5, is GAGVSQSPSNKVTEKGKDVELRCDPISGHTALYWYRQSLGQGLEFLIYFQGNSAPDKSGLPSDRFSAERTGGSVSTLTIQRTQQEDSAVYLCASSLRRPQETQYFGPGTRLLVL.

This clonotype appeared a few times. The V gene is TRBV5-6, the J gene TRBJ2-5; no clear D gene. Germline V gene sequence: CDR1 SGHDT, CDR2 YYEEEE. This CDR3 spans 13 amino acids. V was cut by 4 bases and J by 5 bases, with 12 bases left in between. The CDR3 DNA reads TGTGCCAGCAGCCCCCGATGGGTTGAGACCCAGTACTTC. It translates to CASSPRWVETQYF.

The V gene is TRBV2, the J gene TRBJ2-2, with D possibly TRBD2 on 7 matching bases. Germline V gives CDR1 SNHLY, CDR2 FYNNEI. The CDR3 covers 14 residues. Trimming left V 8 bases short and J 5 bases short, with 15 bases between. In nucleotides, the CDR3 is TGTGCCAGCCTTACCGGGGGGCGTACCGGGGAGCTGTTTTTT. It specifies CASLTGGRTGELFF. Supplemented by reference TRBV2 and TRBJ2-2, the full variable domain reads EPEVTQTPSHQVTQMGQEVILRCVPISNHLYFYWYRQILGQKVEFLVSFYNNEISEKSEIFDDQFSVERPDGSNFTLKIRSTKLEDSAMYFCASLTGGRTGELFFGEGSRLTVL.

This clonotype was seen more than once but under ten times. The chain recombines TRBV7-6 with TRBJ1-1; 8 positions agree with TRBD1. Germline CDR1 is SGHVS and CDR2 is FNYEAQ. This CDR3 has 16 amino acids. Trimming cost V 5 bases and J 5 bases; bases outside gene matches: 13. The CDR3 DNA sequence: TGTGCCAGCAGCCACATCAGGGGGCCCTGGGGTACTGAAGCTTTCTTT. Protein sequence: CASSHIRGPWGTEAFF.